This T cell receptor beta chain was profiled in a study of long-term antiretroviral therapy in people with HIV. Study context: A decade or so separates the oldest specimens from the later 2015 immediate-ART recommendation.

Study outcomes and limitations: All time points showed a repertoire dominated by clones expanded before ART.

Participants who had HIV were, without exception, treated in the United States. The CDR3 runs 13 residues. CDR1 SGHRS and CDR2 YFSETQ come from the germline V gene. The V gene lost 3 bases and the J gene lost 5 bases, with 8 bases spanning the gap. This clone was detected once. The target antigen is unknown. Running of the v3.0 immunoSEQ assay took place at survey level. Sequencing was intended to reach roughly 35,000-50,000 T-cell genomes per sample. Method: immunoSEQ multiplex PCR; TCRdb's copy keeps in-frame clones and lacks some. Among more than 25,000 clones listed, 75% to 90% were seen once. The chain combines TRBV5-1 with TRBJ2-2; D is possibly TRBD1 or TRBD2 (5 bases each). This specimen was unsorted PBMCs, taken 5 years before starting antiretroviral therapy. The sequence was obtained from a man aged 50 or older with HIV. CDR3 nucleotides: TGCGCCAGCAGCTGGGACGGAACCGGGGAGCTGTTTTTT. This codes for CASSWDGTGELFF. Drawing the rest from reference TRBV5-1 and TRBJ2-2, the complete variable domain is KAGVTQTPRYLIKTRGQQVTLSCSPISGHRSVSWYQQTPGQGLQFLFEYFSETQRNKGNFPGRFSGRQFSNSRSEMNVSTLELGDSALYLCASSWDGTGELFFGEGSRLTVL.